The TCR beta chain under discussion was sequenced for a study of cytomegalovirus exposure and HLA in healthy donors. Study details: An early data release held some 89 million unique TCRs from HLA-typed donors.

The germline gives CDR1 MDHEN, CDR2 SYDVKM. The V gene end was trimmed by 10 bases and the J gene end by 4 bases; junction bases not matched to a gene: 14. CDR3 length: 15 residues. In the PCR, 60 Vbeta and 13 Jbeta primers were used. This table comes from immunoSEQ multiplex PCR, and its TCRdb copy is limited to in-frame clones, with some not included. Found here are about 120,000 clones, 74% of them singletons; the top ten hold 2% to 2.5%. This TCR came from a human donor in good health. Sequencing was carried out using PBMCs. The rearrangement links TRBV28 to TRBJ1-2; 8 bases are shared with TRBD1. The CDR3 sequence: CATIPGQGRFYGYTF. CDR3 DNA: TGTGCCACCATTCCCGGACAGGGACGATTCTATGGCTACACCTTC.